One sample yielded the 8 T cell receptor beta chains listed below, sequenced in a study of radiotherapy plus CTLA-4 blockade in lung cancer. Method: immunoSEQ multiplex PCR; TCRdb's copy keeps in-frame clones and lacks some. The data contain around 110,000 clones, about 90% of them singletons. Sequences were derived from peripheral blood, sampled from a patient treated with radiotherapy plus ipilimumab. The source is a human donor with non-small cell lung cancer that progressed on radiotherapy plus ipilimumab.

This chain connects TRBV9 to TRBJ1-2; possible D gene TRBD1, 6 bases. Germline CDR1 reads SGDLS; CDR2 reads YYNGEE. The CDR3 is 14 amino acids. Trimming removed 0 bases from V and 4 bases from J, with 10 bases in between. CDR3 amino acids: CASSVVGRGYGYTF. The CDR3 DNA follows: TGTGCCAGCAGCGTAGTGGGCAGGGGCTATGGCTACACCTTC.

The rearrangement links TRBV9 to TRBJ1-2; D is unclear. Germline CDR1 is SGDLS and CDR2 is YYNGEE. V was shortened by 0 bases and J by 8 bases, with 14 bases between the two germline ends. The CDR3 loop spans 14 amino acids. For the CDR3, the DNA is TGTGCCAGCAGCGTAGATGGGTCAGGCCGGGGCTACACCTTC. Protein product: CASSVDGSGRGYTF.

CDR3 in DNA: TGCGCCAGCAGCTTGGGGACTAGCGGGTTCACAGATACGCAGTATTTT. Residues: CASSLGTSGFTDTQYF. This chain links TRBV5-1 with TRBJ2-3; TRBD2 agrees at 11 bases. The germline V gene has CDR1 SGHRS and CDR2 YFSETQ. The CDR3 has 16 amino acids. V lost 0 bases and J lost 2; bases outside the gene matches: 2.

The CDR3 protein is CASASQGLNTEAFF. Here the CDR3 DNA reads TGTGCTAGTGCCTCACAGGGGCTGAACACTGAAGCTTTCTTT. The chain combines TRBV12-5 with TRBJ1-1, with TRBD1 identical over 7 bases. CDR1 is LGHNT, CDR2 FRNRAP, per germline. V shed 7 bases and J 0 bases; nucleotides not matched to a gene: 5. The length of the CDR3 is 14 residues.

J is TRBJ2-1 and V is TRBV2; 7 positions match TRBD1. V lost 0 bases to trimming and J lost 4 bases; unmatched junction nucleotides: 3. This CDR3 region has 15 residues. Germline CDR1 SNHLY, CDR2 FYNNEI. In DNA, the CDR3 is TGTGCCAGCAGTGAAGCCAGACAGGGATACAATGAGCAGTTCTTC. This sequence encodes CASSEARQGYNEQFF.

The chain uses TRBV6-6 and TRBJ1-2; 8 nucleotides agree with TRBD1. In germline, CDR1 is MNHNY, CDR2 SVGAGI (reference sequence). V lost 8 bases and J lost 4; bases outside the gene matches: 12. CDR3 length: 15 amino acids. Written as DNA, the CDR3 is TGTGCCAGCGCCGACCACCCAGGGGGCGGCTATGGCTACACCTTC. This sequence encodes CASADHPGGGYGYTF.

The chain recombines TRBV11-2 with TRBJ2-3; D is undetermined. The length of the CDR3 is 15 residues. Germline V gene sequence: CDR1 SGHAT, CDR2 FQNNGV. V dropped 1 base and J dropped 10 bases, with 18 bases sitting between them. The DNA of the CDR3 is TGTGCCAGCAGCTTAGGCGTGGGGTCCCCCCGGGCGCAGTATTTT. Protein sequence: CASSLGVGSPRAQYF.

The chain carries TRBV4-1 and TRBJ2-3; 9 nucleotides match TRBD2. The CDR3 has 17 amino acids. The V gene end was trimmed by 5 bases and the J gene end by 0 bases; junction bases not matched to a gene: 9. Germline V gene lookup returns CDR1 MGHRA and CDR2 YSYEKL. The CDR3 is CASSATGTSSSTDTQYF. CDR3 DNA: TGCGCCAGCAGCGCGACCGGGACTAGCAGTAGCACAGATACGCAGTATTTT.